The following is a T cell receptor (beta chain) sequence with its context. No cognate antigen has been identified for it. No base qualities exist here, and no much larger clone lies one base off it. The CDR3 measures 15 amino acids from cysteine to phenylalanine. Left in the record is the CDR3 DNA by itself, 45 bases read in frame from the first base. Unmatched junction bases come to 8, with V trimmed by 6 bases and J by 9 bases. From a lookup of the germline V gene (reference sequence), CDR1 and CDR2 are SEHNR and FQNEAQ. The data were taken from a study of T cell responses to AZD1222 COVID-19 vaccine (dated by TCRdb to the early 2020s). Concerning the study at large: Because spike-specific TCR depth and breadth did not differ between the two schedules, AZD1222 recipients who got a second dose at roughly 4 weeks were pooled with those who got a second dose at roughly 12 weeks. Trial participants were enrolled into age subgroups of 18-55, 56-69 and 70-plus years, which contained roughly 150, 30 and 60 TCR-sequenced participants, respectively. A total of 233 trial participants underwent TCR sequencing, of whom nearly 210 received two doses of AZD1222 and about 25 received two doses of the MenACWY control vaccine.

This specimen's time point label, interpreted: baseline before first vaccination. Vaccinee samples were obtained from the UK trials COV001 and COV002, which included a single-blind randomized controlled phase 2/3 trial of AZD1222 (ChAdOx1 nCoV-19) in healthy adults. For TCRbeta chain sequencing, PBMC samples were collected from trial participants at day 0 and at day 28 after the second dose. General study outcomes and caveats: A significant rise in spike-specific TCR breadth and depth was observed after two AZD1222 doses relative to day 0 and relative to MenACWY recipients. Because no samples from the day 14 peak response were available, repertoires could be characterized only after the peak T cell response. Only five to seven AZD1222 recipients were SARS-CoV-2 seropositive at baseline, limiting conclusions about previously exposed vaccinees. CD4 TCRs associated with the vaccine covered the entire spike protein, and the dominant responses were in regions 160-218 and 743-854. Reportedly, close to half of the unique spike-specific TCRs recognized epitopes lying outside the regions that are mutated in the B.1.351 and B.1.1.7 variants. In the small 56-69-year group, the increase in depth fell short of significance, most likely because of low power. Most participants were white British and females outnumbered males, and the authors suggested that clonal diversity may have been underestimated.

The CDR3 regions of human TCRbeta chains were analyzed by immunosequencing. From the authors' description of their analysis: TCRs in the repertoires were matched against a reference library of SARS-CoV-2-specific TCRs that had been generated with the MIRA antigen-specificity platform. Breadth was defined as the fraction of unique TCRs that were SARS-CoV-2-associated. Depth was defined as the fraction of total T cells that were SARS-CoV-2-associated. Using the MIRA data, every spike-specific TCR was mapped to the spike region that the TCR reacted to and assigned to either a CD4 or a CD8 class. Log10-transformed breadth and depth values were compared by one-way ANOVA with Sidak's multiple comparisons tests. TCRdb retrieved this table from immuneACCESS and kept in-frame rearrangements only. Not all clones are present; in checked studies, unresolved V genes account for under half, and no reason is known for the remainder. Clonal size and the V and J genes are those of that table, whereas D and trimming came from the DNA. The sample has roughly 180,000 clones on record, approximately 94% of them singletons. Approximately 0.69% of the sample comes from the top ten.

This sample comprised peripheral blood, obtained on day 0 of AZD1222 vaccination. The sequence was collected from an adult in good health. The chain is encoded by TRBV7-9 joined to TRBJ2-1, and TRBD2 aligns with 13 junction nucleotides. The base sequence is TGTGCCAGCAGAACACTAGCGGGAGGGCTTGGTGAGCAGTTCTTC. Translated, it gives CASRTLAGGLGEQFF.